The 23 T cell receptor beta chains below come from one sample, sequenced in a study of human T cells and chemical hapten exposure. TCRdb used MiXCR to reprocess the RACE reads, holding one entry per CDR3 protein. The sample shows roughly 260,000 distinct CDR3 sequences, around 9.3% of them seen only once. Time point: pre-sensitization, week 0. Regarding treatment: therapeutic diphenylcyclopropenone sensitization with weekly scalp DPC. The source was whole blood, collected in connection with sensitization to the hapten diphenylcyclopropenone (DPC). The receptors come from a woman between 40 and 55 years old with alopecia areata. Some clones in this sample may be carry-over from other donors' samples.

There are a few counts of this clonotype. The chain carries TRBV6-2 or TRBV6-3 and TRBJ2-5; D not certain. Deletions cut 0 bases from V and 4 bases from J, with 9 bases between. The CDR3 has 14 amino acids. Germline V gene lookup returns CDR1 MNHEY and CDR2 SVGEGT. CDR3 sequence reads: CASSYSVAVETQYF. Written as DNA, the CDR3 is TGTGCCAGCAGTTACTCGGTGGCAGTAGAGACCCAGTACTTC.

The chain carries TRBV7-6 and TRBJ1-5; 7 bases are a match to TRBD1. Germline V CDR1 and CDR2: SGHVS, FNYEAQ. This CDR3 comprises 15 residues. V lost 1 base and J lost 5; bases outside the gene matches: 5. The CDR3 DNA sequence: TGTGCCAGCAGCTTAGAGACAGGGAGATATCAGCCCCAGCATTTT. This translates into CASSLETGRYQPQHF.

V usage is TRBV3-1 and J usage is TRBJ1-2; D remains unclear. This CDR3 is 13 amino acids long. Trimming took 0 bases from V and 4 from J, leaving 6 bases between them. Germline V gene sequence: CDR1 LGHDT, CDR2 YNNKEL (reference sequence). The CDR3, as DNA: TGTGCCAGCAGCCAAGACCCCTTCTATGGCTACACCTTC. This encodes CASSQDPFYGYTF.

This clonotype was seen only a few times. The chain combines TRBV9 with TRBJ2-3; TRBD2 is a possible D gene (6 bases). CDR3 size: 17 residues. The V and J ends lost 2 bases and 0 bases respectively, with 16 bases between them. The germline gives CDR1 SGDLS, CDR2 YYNGEE. CDR3 nucleotide sequence: TGTGCCAGCAGCGTCTATCCAGGCGGGGTTAGCACAGATACGCAGTATTTT. This translates into CASSVYPGGVSTDTQYF.

This chain connects TRBV7-8 to TRBJ2-3, with D perhaps being TRBD1 or TRBD2 (5 bases each). Germline-derived CDR1 and CDR2 are SGHVS and FQNEAQ. Deletions cut 1 base from V and 6 bases from J, with 8 bases between. The CDR3 has 13 residues. DNA of the CDR3: TGTGCCAGCAGCTTAGTAGGGGAGGATACGCAGTATTTT. Amino acid sequence: CASSLVGEDTQYF.

This clonotype has more than one count but fewer than ten. The chain employs TRBV7-9 and TRBJ1-4, with D uncertain. The CDR3 totals 14 residues. V was trimmed by 2 bases and J by 6 bases, leaving 10 bases between them. Germline V CDR1 and CDR2: SEHNR, FQNEAQ (reference sequence). The CDR3 protein is CASSLYSSDEKLFF. CDR3 in DNA: TGTGCCAGCAGCTTATACAGCTCCGATGAAAAACTGTTTTTT.

This clonotype has only a few counts. The chain is built from TRBV6-5 and TRBJ2-5, with D maybe TRBD2 (5 bases). V was cut by 0 bases and J by 1 base, with 24 bases left in between. CDR3 length: 20 residues. Germline loops: CDR1 MNHEY, CDR2 SVGAGI. The CDR3 is CASSYSYVLEAGRPQETQYF. The CDR3 DNA sequence: TGTGCCAGCAGTTACTCGTATGTCCTGGAGGCAGGCCGCCCCCAAGAGACCCAGTACTTC.

This clonotype was seen more than once but under ten times. The chain couples TRBV20-1 to TRBJ2-7, with 11 bases lining up with TRBD2. From germline, CDR1 is DFQATT and CDR2 SNEGSKA (reference sequence). CDR3 length equals 15 residues. V dropped 6 bases and J dropped 4; count of bases not matched to a gene: 11. CDR3 residues: CSAQTSGSAAYEQYF. CDR3 coding DNA: TGCAGTGCGCAAACTAGCGGGAGCGCTGCATACGAGCAGTACTTC.

This clonotype was picked up a small number of times. The CDR3 spells CASSLNEQYF. The CDR3 DNA sequence: TGTGCCAGCAGTTTGAACGAGCAGTACTTC. The chain is built from TRBV12-3 or TRBV12-4 and TRBJ2-7; D remains ambiguous. Trimming removed 3 bases from V and 5 bases from J, with 2 bases in between. This CDR3 is 10 amino acids long.

The CDR3 loop reads CASRREQAINTEAFF. DNA of the CDR3: TGCGCCAGCAGGAGGGAACAGGCTATTAACACTGAAGCTTTCTTT. The chain is built from TRBV5-1 and TRBJ1-1; TRBD1 is a possible D gene (5 bases). The germline gives CDR1 SGHRS, CDR2 YFSETQ. Trimming removed 5 bases at V and 2 bases at J, with 16 bases between. This CDR3 is 15 amino acids long.

There are many counts of this clonotype. The chain recombines TRBV6-1 with TRBJ2-7; 11 bases are shared with TRBD2. The CDR3 is made up of 15 amino acids. Losses at the gene ends were 3 bases for V and 3 bases for J; bases not matched to a gene: 4. Germline CDR1 is MNHNS and CDR2 is SASEGT. Written as DNA, the CDR3 is TGTGCCAGCAGTGATCCGGGACTAGCGGTCTACGAGCAGTACTTC. It encodes CASSDPGLAVYEQYF.

The chain combines TRBV2 with TRBJ1-1, with D tentatively TRBD1 (6 bases). Germline V gene lookup returns CDR1 SNHLY and CDR2 FYNNEI. Between the trimmed V and J ends, which lost 6 bases and 4 bases, there was a span of 15 bases. This CDR3 comprises 14 residues. CDR3 DNA: TGTGCCAGCAGCAGCAGGGGAGAGGGCACTGAAGCTTTCTTT. Protein: CASSSRGEGTEAFF.

This clonotype showed up just a few times. This rearrangement joins TRBV6-1 to TRBJ2-1; D gene unclear. CDR1 and CDR2 (germline): MNHNS, SASEGT. The CDR3 consists of 14 residues. The V end lost 7 bases, the J end lost 2 bases, and 12 bases lay between the germline ends. CDR3 amino acids: CASTGDWPYNEQFF. CDR3 DNA: TGTGCCAGCACCGGAGACTGGCCCTACAATGAGCAGTTCTTC.

Turning to this clonotype: One junction end disagrees with the germline gene, perhaps due to a read error. The rearrangement uses TRBV7-8 and TRBJ2-2, with D perhaps matching TRBD2 (6 bases). The CDR3 is 16 amino acids. Germline-derived CDR1 and CDR2 are SGHVS and FQNEAQ. CDR3 amino acids: CASSSRILANTGEPFF. CDR3 nucleotides: TGTGCCAGCAGCTCCCGGATTCTAGCGAACACCGGGGAGCCGTTTTTT.

This clonotype was seen only a few times. This sequence joins TRBV6-2 or TRBV6-3 and TRBJ1-1; D unclear. V was pared by 6 bases and J by 5 bases, with 19 bases between. CDR1 is MNHEY and CDR2 is SVGEGT in the germline V gene. This CDR3 region has 15 residues. The CDR3 sequence is CASRPSGGSETEAFF. The CDR3 DNA reads TGTGCCAGCAGGCCCAGCGGCGGGAGTGAGACTGAAGCTTTCTTT.

This clonotype has more than one count but fewer than ten. The genes are TRBV2 and TRBJ2-4, with unresolved D. The V end lost 4 bases, the J end lost 15 bases, and 16 bases lay between the germline ends. This CDR3 is 12 amino acids long. Germline CDR1 is SNHLY and CDR2 is FYNNEI. The CDR3 region is CASSVQRPARYF. CDR3 bases: TGTGCCAGCAGTGTGCAGCGTCCCGCCCGGTACTTC.

The chain is built from TRBV6-1 and TRBJ1-4; D remains ambiguous. This CDR3 has 19 amino acids. V was clipped by 0 bases and J by 0 bases, with 17 bases between them. Germline CDR1 is MNHNS and CDR2 is SASEGT. For the CDR3, the DNA is TGTGCCAGCAGTGAAGCGTTCTTGACAAGGAGATCAACTAATGAAAAACTGTTTTTT. It encodes CASSEAFLTRRSTNEKLFF.

V and J are TRBV27 and TRBJ1-1; a possible D gene is TRBD1 (6 bases). The CDR3 runs 14 residues. The germline CDR1 and CDR2 sequences are MNHEY and SMNVEV (reference sequence). V was pared by 7 bases and J by 1 base, with 13 bases between. The CDR3 spells CASKNGQPNTEAFF. The CDR3, as DNA: TGTGCCAGCAAGAACGGACAGCCGAACACTGAAGCTTTCTTT.

This clonotype turned up a few times. V is TRBV27 and J is TRBJ2-3, with no clear D. CDR1 is MNHEY and CDR2 is SMNVEV in the germline V gene (reference sequence). V was shortened by 5 bases and J by 2 bases, with 17 bases between the two germline ends. This CDR3 is built from 16 residues. CDR3 nucleotides: TGTGCCAGCAGTCCCTGGCCAAAGCTTACCACAGATACGCAGTATTTT. Translation gives CASSPWPKLTTDTQYF.

V gene TRBV28 combines with J gene TRBJ1-2; 10 positions match TRBD1. J gave up 6 bases and V 6 bases, and 4 bases lay outside the gene matches. The CDR3 extends over 13 amino acids. The germline CDR1 and CDR2 sequences are MDHEN and SYDVKM. The CDR3 sequence is CASRVGTGDGYTF. CDR3 nucleotides: TGTGCCAGCAGGGTAGGGACAGGGGATGGCTACACCTTC.

The V and J genes are TRBV10-3 and TRBJ2-7; D is undetermined. The germline CDR1 and CDR2 sequences are ENHRY and SYGVKD. The V end was cut by 3 bases, the J end by 4 bases, with 10 bases between. The length of the CDR3 is 13 residues. CDR3 residues: CAISDRVLYEQYF. CDR3 bases: TGTGCCATCAGTGATAGGGTACTTTACGAGCAGTACTTC.

The J gene is TRBJ2-3, the V gene TRBV24-1, with TRBD2 as a possible D gene (6 bases). This CDR3 spans 14 amino acids. The V end was cut by 3 bases, the J end by 4 bases, with 10 bases between. CDR1 is KGHDR, CDR2 SFDVKD, per germline. CDR3 coding DNA: TGTGCCACCAGTGATCCTGGGACTGCAGATACGCAGTATTTT. Protein sequence: CATSDPGTADTQYF.

In this sample, this clonotype turned up a few times. This rearrangement joins TRBV6-5 to TRBJ2-7; D might be TRBD1 (6 bases). V shed 2 bases and J shed 4 bases, with 18 bases lying between them. Germline CDR1 reads MNHEY; CDR2 reads SVGAGI. This CDR3 spans 16 amino acids. CDR3 protein: CASSYDPTGSGYEQYF. CDR3 DNA: TGTGCCAGCAGTTACGACCCCACAGGGTCCGGGTACGAGCAGTACTTC.